These T cell receptor beta chains were read from a single sample in a study of blood T cell repertoires in COVID-19. Assay: immunoSEQ multiplex PCR; the TCRdb copy retains only in-frame clones and omits some. The sample includes around 270,000 clones, approximately 88% of them seen just once. The sequenced material came from PBMCs or T cells enriched from blood (not recorded which). Every receptor here comes from a woman aged 40 to 55 who had been exposed to COVID-19. Both conserved end residues are part of each CDR3. Fields, in order: CDR3 length, V gene, J gene, clone size, D gene, CDR3 protein, CDR3 DNA. D genes are given only for firm matches. For some rows the clone size is stated as once, few or many, or as a class when expanded; others skip it.

len: 16; v_gene: TRBV4-1; j_gene: TRBJ1-1; abundance: -; d_gene: TRBD1; CDR3aa: CASSQASFRGRTEAFF; CDR3nt: TGCGCCAGCAGCCAAGCTTCTTTCAGGGGGAGAACTGAAGCTTTCTTT
len: 15; v_gene: TRBV19; j_gene: TRBJ1-6; abundance: -; d_gene: TRBD1; CDR3aa: CANKRTGHRGSPLHF; CDR3nt: TGTGCCAATAAAAGGACAGGCCACCGGGGTTCACCCCTCCACTTT
len: 15; v_gene: TRBV5-5; j_gene: TRBJ2-5; abundance: -; d_gene: TRBD1; CDR3aa: CASSLALTGGVTQYF; CDR3nt: TGTGCCAGCAGCTTGGCCCTCACAGGGGGCGTGACCCAGTACTTC
len: 14; v_gene: TRBV30; j_gene: TRBJ1-5; abundance: -; d_gene: -; CDR3aa: CAWSVSTGSQPQHF; CDR3nt: TGTGCCTGGAGTGTATCAACGGGGAGTCAGCCCCAGCATTTT
len: 17; v_gene: TRBV18; j_gene: TRBJ1-1; abundance: -; d_gene: TRBD1; CDR3aa: CASSPGQGARLNTEAFF; CDR3nt: TGTGCCAGCTCACCGGGACAGGGGGCGCGTTTGAACACTGAAGCTTTCTTT
len: 16; v_gene: TRBV28; j_gene: TRBJ2-1; abundance: -; d_gene: TRBD2; CDR3aa: CASSLVLAGVYNEQFF; CDR3nt: TGTGCCAGCAGTTTAGTACTAGCGGGGGTCTACAATGAGCAGTTCTTC
len: 17; v_gene: TRBV28; j_gene: TRBJ1-1; abundance: once; d_gene: -; CDR3aa: CASSLGQGLRMNTEAFF; CDR3nt: TGTGCCAGCAGTTTAGGTCAGGGGTTAAGAATGAACACTGAAGCTTTCTTT
len: 15; v_gene: TRBV28; j_gene: TRBJ1-5; abundance: -; d_gene: TRBD1; CDR3aa: CASSLGRGLNQPQHF; CDR3nt: TGTGCCAGCAGTTTAGGCAGGGGGCTCAATCAGCCCCAGCATTTT
len: 18; v_gene: TRBV28; j_gene: TRBJ1-3; abundance: -; d_gene: -; CDR3aa: CASSLWGDTGPSGNTIYF; CDR3nt: TGTGCCAGCAGTTTATGGGGAGATACAGGGCCCTCTGGAAACACCATATATTTT
len: 13; v_gene: TRBV7-3; j_gene: TRBJ2-4; abundance: once; d_gene: -; CDR3aa: CASSSGTARPQYF; CDR3nt: TGTGCCAGCAGCTCTGGGACTGCCCGTCCTCAGTACTTC
len: 11; v_gene: TRBV2; j_gene: TRBJ2-7; abundance: -; d_gene: -; CDR3aa: CASSEYYEQYF; CDR3nt: TGTGCCAGCAGTGAATACTACGAGCAGTACTTC
len: 13; v_gene: TRBV30; j_gene: TRBJ2-5; abundance: -; d_gene: TRBD2; CDR3aa: CAWSEVAGGAQYF; CDR3nt: TGTGCCTGGAGTGAGGTAGCGGGTGGAGCCCAGTACTTC
len: 15; v_gene: TRBV19; j_gene: TRBJ2-2; abundance: -; d_gene: -; CDR3aa: CASSIGGQSTGELFF; CDR3nt: TGTGCCAGTAGTATAGGAGGGCAGTCCACCGGGGAGCTGTTTTTT
len: 16; v_gene: TRBV2; j_gene: TRBJ2-3; abundance: -; d_gene: TRBD1; CDR3aa: CASSVRGTGKIGTQYF; CDR3nt: TGTGCCAGCAGTGTTAGGGGGACAGGGAAGATCGGTACGCAGTATTTT
len: 16; v_gene: TRBV5-4; j_gene: TRBJ1-4; abundance: -; d_gene: -; CDR3aa: CASSGGLRGAREKLFF; CDR3nt: TGTGCCAGCAGCGGGGGACTTAGAGGGGCCCGTGAAAAACTGTTTTTT
len: 16; v_gene: TRBV23-1; j_gene: TRBJ2-1; abundance: -; d_gene: TRBD2; CDR3aa: CASTPGTSGVYNEQFF; CDR3nt: TGCGCCAGCACCCCAGGGACTAGCGGGGTTTACAATGAGCAGTTCTTC
len: 16; v_gene: TRBV3-1/TRBV3-2; j_gene: TRBJ1-3; abundance: -; d_gene: TRBD1; CDR3aa: CASSQDRDSTGNTIYF; CDR3nt: TGTGCCAGCAGCCAAGATAGGGACAGTACTGGAAACACCATATATTTT
len: 16; v_gene: TRBV4-1; j_gene: TRBJ1-2; abundance: once; d_gene: -; CDR3aa: CASSQEGYRTSYGYTF; CDR3nt: TGCGCCAGCAGCCAAGAAGGCTACAGGACCTCCTATGGCTACACCTTC
len: 15; v_gene: TRBV24-1; j_gene: TRBJ2-2; abundance: -; d_gene: TRBD1; CDR3aa: CATSDLGTDTGELFF; CDR3nt: TGTGCCACCAGTGATTTGGGGACAGACACCGGGGAGCTGTTTTTT
len: 14; v_gene: TRBV5-1; j_gene: TRBJ1-1; abundance: -; d_gene: -; CDR3aa: CASSQAPANTEAFF; CDR3nt: TGCGCCAGCAGCCAGGCCCCCGCAAACACTGAAGCTTTCTTT